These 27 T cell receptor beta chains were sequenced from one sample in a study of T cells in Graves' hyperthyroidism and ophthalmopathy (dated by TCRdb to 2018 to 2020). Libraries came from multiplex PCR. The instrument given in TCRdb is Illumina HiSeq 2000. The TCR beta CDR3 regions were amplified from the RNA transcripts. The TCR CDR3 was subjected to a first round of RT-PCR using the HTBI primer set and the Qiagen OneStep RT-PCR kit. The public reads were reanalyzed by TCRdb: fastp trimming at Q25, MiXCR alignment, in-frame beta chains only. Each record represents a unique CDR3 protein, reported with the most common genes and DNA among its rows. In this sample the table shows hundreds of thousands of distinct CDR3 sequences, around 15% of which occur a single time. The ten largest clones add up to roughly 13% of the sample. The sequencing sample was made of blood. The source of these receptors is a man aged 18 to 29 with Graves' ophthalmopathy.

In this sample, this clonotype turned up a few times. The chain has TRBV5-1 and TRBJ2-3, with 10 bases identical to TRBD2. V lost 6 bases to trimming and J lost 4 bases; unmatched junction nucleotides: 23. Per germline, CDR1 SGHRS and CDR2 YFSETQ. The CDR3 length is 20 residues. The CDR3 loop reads CASNLFAGASGGPVSDTQYF. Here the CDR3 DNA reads TGCGCCAGCAACCTCTTCGCCGGGGCTAGCGGGGGCCCTGTTTCAGATACGCAGTATTTT.

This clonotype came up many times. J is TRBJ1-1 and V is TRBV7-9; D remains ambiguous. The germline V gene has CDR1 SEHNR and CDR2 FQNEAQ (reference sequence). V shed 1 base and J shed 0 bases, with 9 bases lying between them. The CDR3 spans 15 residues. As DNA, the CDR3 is TGTGCCAGCAGCTTAGTCCCGGTTATGAACACTGAAGCTTTCTTT. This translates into CASSLVPVMNTEAFF.

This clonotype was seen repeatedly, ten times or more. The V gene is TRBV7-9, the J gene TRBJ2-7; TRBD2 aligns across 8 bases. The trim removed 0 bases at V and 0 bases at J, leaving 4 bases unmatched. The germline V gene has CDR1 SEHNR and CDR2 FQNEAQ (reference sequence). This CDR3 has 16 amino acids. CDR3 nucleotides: TGTGCCAGCAGCTTAGCTAGGGGACTAGACTCCTACGAGCAGTACTTC. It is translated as CASSLARGLDSYEQYF.

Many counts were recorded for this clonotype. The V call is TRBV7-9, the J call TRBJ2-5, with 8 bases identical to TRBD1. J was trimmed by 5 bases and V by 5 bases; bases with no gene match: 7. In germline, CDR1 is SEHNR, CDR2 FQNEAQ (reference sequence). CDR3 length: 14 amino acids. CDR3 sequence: CASSPWTGSETQYF. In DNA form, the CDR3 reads TGTGCCAGCAGCCCATGGACAGGGTCGGAGACCCAGTACTTC.

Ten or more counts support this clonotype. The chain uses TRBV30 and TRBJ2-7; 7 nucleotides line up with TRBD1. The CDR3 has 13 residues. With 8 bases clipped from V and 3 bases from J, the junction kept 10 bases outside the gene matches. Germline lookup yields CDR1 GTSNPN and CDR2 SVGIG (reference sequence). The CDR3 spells CAKTEGANYEQYF. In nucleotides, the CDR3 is TGTGCCAAAACCGAGGGGGCCAACTACGAGCAGTACTTC. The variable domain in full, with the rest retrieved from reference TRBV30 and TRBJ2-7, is SQTIHQWPATLVQPVGSPLSLECTVEGTSNPNLYWYRQAAGRGLQLLFYSVGIGQISSEVPQNLSASRPQDRQFILSSKKLLLSDSGFYLCAKTEGANYEQYFGPGTRLTVT.

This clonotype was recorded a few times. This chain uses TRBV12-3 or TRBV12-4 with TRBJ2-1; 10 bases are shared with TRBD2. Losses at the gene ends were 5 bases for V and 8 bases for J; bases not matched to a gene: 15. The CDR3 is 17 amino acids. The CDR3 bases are TGTGCCAGCAGTGGACTAGCGGTTACCTTGGGATACGATGAGCAGTTCTTC. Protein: CASSGLAVTLGYDEQFF.

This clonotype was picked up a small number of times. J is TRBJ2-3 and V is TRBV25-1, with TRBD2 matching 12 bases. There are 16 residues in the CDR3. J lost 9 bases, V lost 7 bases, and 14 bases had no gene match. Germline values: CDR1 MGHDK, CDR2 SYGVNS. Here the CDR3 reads CASTPTSGGPFGTQYF. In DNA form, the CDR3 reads TGTGCCAGCACTCCGACTAGCGGGGGCCCATTTGGAACGCAGTATTTT.

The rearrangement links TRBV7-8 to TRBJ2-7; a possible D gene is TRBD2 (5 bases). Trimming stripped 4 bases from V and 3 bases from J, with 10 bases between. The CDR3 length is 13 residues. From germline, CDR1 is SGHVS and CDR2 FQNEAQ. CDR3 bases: TGTGCCAGCAGCTCAGTAAGCGGCTACGAGCAGTACTTC. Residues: CASSSVSGYEQYF.

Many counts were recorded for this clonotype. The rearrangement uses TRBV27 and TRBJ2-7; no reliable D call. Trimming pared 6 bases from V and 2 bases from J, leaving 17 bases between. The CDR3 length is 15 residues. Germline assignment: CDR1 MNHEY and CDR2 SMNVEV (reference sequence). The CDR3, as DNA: TGTGCCAGCAGCCGGCACGGAAGCAGCACCTACGAGCAGTACTTC. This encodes CASSRHGSSTYEQYF.

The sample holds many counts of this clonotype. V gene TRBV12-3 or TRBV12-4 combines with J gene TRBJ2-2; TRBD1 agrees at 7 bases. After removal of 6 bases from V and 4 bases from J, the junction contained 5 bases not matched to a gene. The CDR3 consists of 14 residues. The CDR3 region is CASSPGQSTGELFF. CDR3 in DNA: TGTGCCAGCAGCCCGGGACAGAGCACCGGGGAGCTGTTTTTT.

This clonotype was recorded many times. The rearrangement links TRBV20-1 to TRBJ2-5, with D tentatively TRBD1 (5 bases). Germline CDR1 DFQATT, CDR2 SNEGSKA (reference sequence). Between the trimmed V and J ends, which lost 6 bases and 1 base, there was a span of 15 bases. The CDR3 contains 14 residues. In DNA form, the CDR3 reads TGCAGTGCACCGAATGGGGCCCTCCAAGAGACCCAGTACTTC. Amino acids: CSAPNGALQETQYF.

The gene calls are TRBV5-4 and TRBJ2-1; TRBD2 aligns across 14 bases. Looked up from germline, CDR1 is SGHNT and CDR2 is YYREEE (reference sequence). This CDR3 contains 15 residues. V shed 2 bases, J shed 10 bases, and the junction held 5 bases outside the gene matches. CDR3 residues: CASSFLGLAGEEQFF. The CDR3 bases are TGTGCCAGCAGCTTTCTGGGACTAGCGGGAGAAGAGCAGTTCTTC. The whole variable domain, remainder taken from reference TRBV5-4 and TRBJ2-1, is ETGVTQSPTHLIKTRGQQVTLRCSSQSGHNTVSWYQQALGQGPQFIFQYYREEENGRGNFPPRFSGLQFPNYSSELNVNALELDDSALYLCASSFLGLAGEEQFFGPGTRLTVL.

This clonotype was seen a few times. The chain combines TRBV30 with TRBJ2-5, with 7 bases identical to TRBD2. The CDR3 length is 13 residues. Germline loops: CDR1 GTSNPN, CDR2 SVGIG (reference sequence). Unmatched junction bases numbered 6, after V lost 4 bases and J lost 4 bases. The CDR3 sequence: CAWTYRGVETQYF. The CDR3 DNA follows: TGTGCCTGGACCTACCGGGGGGTAGAGACCCAGTACTTC.

The CDR3 coding sequence is TGTGCCAGCGCCAGTCGACACCTGAACACTGAAGCTTTCTTT. This encodes CASASRHLNTEAFF. This chain connects TRBV19 to TRBJ1-1; unclear D gene. V gave up 9 bases and J gave up 0 bases, with 14 bases separating them. The CDR3 is made up of 14 amino acids. CDR1 is LNHDA and CDR2 is SQIVND in the germline V gene (reference sequence).

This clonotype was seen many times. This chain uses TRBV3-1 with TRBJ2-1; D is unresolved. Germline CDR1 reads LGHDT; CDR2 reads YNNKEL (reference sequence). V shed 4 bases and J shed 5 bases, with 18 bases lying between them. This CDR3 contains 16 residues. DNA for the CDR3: TGTGCCAGCAGCCCAAGTTTTCGACTTACAAACAATGAGCAGTTCTTC. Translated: CASSPSFRLTNNEQFF.

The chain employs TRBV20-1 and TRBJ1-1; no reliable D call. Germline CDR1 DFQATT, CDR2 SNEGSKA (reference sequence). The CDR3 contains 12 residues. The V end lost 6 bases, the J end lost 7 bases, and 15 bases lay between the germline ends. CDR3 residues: CSAQPGGFEAFF. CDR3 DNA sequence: TGCAGTGCACAGCCCGGAGGGTTTGAAGCTTTCTTT.

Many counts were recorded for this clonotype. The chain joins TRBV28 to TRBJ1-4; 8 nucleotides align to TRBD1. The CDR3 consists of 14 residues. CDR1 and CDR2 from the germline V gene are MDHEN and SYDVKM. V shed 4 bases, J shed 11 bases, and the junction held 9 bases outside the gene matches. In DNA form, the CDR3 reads TGTGCCAGCAGTTCCTCGGACAGGGTAGTCAAACTGTTTTTT. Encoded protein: CASSSSDRVVKLFF. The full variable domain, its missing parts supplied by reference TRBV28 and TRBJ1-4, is DVKVTQSSRYLVKRTGEKVFLECVQDMDHENMFWYRQDPGLGLRLIYFSYDVKMKEKGDIPEGYSVSREKKERFSLILESASTNQTSMYLCASSSSDRVVKLFFGSGTQLSVL.

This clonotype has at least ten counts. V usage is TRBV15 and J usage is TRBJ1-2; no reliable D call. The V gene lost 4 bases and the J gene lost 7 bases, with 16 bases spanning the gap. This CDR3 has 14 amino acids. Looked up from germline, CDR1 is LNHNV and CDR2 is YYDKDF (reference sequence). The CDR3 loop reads CATSTAQFATGYTF. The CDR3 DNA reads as TGTGCCACCAGCACGGCTCAGTTTGCCACTGGCTACACCTTC.

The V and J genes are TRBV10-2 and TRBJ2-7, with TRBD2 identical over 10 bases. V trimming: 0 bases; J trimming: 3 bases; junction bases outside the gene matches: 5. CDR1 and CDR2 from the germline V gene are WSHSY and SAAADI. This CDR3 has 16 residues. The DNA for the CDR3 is TGCGCCAGCAGTGAGTCCCTAGCGGGAGTAATCTACGAGCAGTACTTC. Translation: CASSESLAGVIYEQYF.

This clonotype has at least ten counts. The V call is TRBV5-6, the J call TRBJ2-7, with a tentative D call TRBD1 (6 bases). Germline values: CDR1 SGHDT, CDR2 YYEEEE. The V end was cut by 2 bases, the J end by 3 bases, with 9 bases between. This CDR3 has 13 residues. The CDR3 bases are TGTGCCAGCAGCTTTGGGGACAACTACGAGCAGTACTTC. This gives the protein CASSFGDNYEQYF.

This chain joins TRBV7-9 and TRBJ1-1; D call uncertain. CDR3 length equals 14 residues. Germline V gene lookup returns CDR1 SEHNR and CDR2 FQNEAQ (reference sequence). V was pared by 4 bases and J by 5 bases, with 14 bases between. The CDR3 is CASSSAGEITEAFF. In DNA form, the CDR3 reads TGTGCCAGCAGCTCTGCAGGAGAGATTACTGAAGCTTTCTTT.

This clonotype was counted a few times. CDR3: CASSYGVTGGTGNTIYF. As DNA, the CDR3 is TGTGCCAGCAGTTACGGGGTGACAGGGGGAACTGGAAACACCATATATTTT. This rearrangement joins TRBV6-5 to TRBJ1-3, with 9 bases matching TRBD1. The CDR3 has 17 amino acids. V lost 2 bases to trimming and J lost 2 bases; unmatched junction nucleotides: 7. Germline assignment: CDR1 MNHEY and CDR2 SVGAGI.

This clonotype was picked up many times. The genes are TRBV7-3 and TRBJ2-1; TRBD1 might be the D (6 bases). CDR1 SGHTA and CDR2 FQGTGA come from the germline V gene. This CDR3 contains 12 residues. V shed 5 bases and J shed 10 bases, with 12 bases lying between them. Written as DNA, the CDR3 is TGTGCCAGCAGCCGCCCCGGGACAGAGCAGTTCTTC. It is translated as CASSRPGTEQFF.

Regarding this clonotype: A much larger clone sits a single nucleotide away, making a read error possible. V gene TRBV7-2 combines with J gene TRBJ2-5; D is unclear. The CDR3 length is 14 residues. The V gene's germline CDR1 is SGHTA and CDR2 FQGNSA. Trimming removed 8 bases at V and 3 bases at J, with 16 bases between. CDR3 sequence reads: CASGPRRREETQYF. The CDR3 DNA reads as TGTGCCAGCGGCCCCCGCCGTCGTGAAGAGACCCAGTACTTC.

This chain's CDR3 is CASSSQRGQGGTEAFF. CDR3 nucleotide sequence: TGTGCCAGCAGCTCCCAAAGGGGACAGGGGGGCACTGAAGCTTTCTTT. The V gene is TRBV5-5, the J gene TRBJ1-1; 11 bases align to TRBD1. The V gene's germline CDR1 is SGHKS and CDR2 YYEKEE (reference sequence). J lost 4 bases, V lost 3 bases, and 8 bases had no gene match. The CDR3 sequence is 16 residues long.

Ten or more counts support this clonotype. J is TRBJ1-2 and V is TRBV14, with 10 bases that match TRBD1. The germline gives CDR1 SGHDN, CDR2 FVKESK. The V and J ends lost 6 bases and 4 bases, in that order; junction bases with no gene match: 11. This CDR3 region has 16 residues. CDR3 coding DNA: TGTGCCAGCAGTCGATCCGGGACAGGGGTCTTCTATGGCTACACCTTC. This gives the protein CASSRSGTGVFYGYTF.

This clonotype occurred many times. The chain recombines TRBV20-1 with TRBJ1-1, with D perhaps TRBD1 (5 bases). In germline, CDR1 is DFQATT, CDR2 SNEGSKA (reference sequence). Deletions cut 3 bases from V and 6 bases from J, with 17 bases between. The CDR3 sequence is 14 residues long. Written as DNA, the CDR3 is TGCAGTGCTAGGGGGCGCGGCATAAGCGCTGAAGCTTTCTTT. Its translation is CSARGRGISAEAFF.